One and the same sample provided the 20 T cell receptor beta chains below, sequenced in a study of cytomegalovirus exposure and HLA in healthy donors. The study ran its PCR with 60 Vbeta and 13 Jbeta primers. The protocol was immunoSEQ multiplex PCR, while the TCRdb copy is restricted to in-frame clones and leaves out a portion. The specimen's table records more than 85,000 clones. The sample taken for sequencing was PBMCs. The source is a girl between 10 and 17 years old in good health and CMV-seropositive.

V usage is TRBV6-1 and J usage is TRBJ1-6; TRBD1 agrees at 9 bases. V lost 7 bases and J lost 7; bases outside the gene matches: 8. The germline gives CDR1 MNHNS, CDR2 SASEGT. The CDR3 runs to 15 residues. The CDR3 DNA sequence: TGTGCCAGCAAATCGACAGGGGGATGGAATTCACCCCTCCACTTT. As protein: CASKSTGGWNSPLHF.

The chain has TRBV13 and TRBJ2-4; 14 bases are a match to TRBD2. Germline values: CDR1 PRHDT, CDR2 FYEKMQ (reference sequence). This CDR3 has 19 residues. Trimming cost V 1 base and J 1 base; bases outside gene matches: 6. CDR3 nucleotide sequence: TGTGCCAGCAGCTTAGTGGGACTAGCGGGGGAAGGTGCCAAAAACATTCAGTACTTC. This gives the protein CASSLVGLAGEGAKNIQYF.

The chain is built from TRBV2 and TRBJ2-1; TRBD2 matches at 11 bases. The CDR3 totals 15 residues. J lost 6 bases, V lost 5 bases, and 6 bases had no gene match. CDR1 and CDR2 (germline): SNHLY, FYNNEI. The CDR3 loop is CASSSTSGESNEQFF. In DNA form, the CDR3 reads TGTGCCAGCAGTTCGACTAGCGGGGAGAGCAATGAGCAGTTCTTC.

The chain links TRBV25-1 to TRBJ1-2; 11 bases are a match to TRBD1. There are 14 residues in the CDR3. The germline gives CDR1 MGHDK, CDR2 SYGVNS. The V gene end was trimmed by 1 base and the J gene end by 8 bases; junction bases not matched to a gene: 3. The CDR3, as DNA: TGTGCCAGCAGTGAATTGGGACAGGGGGACGGCTACACCTTC. This gives the protein CASSELGQGDGYTF.

Here the CDR3 DNA reads TGTGCCAGCAGGGATACAGGGAATCAGCCCCAGCATTTT. As protein: CASRDTGNQPQHF. The V gene is TRBV6-1, the J gene TRBJ1-5, with D possibly being TRBD1 (6 bases). There are 13 residues in the CDR3. V gave up 6 bases and J gave up 4 bases, with 10 bases separating them. Germline V gene lookup returns CDR1 MNHNS and CDR2 SASEGT.

The chain links TRBV18 to TRBJ1-4, with D maybe TRBD1 (6 bases). The ends were cut back, 8 bases at V and 0 bases at J, with 10 bases in the middle. Germline V CDR1 and CDR2: KGHSH, LQKENI. The CDR3 has 14 amino acids. DNA of the CDR3: TGTGCCAGCGCCCAGGGGACAACTAATGAAAAACTGTTTTTT. Translation: CASAQGTTNEKLFF.

V and J are TRBV2 and TRBJ1-5; 7 nucleotides agree with TRBD1. With V trimmed by 4 bases and J by 7 bases, 13 bases remained unmatched. Germline-derived CDR1 and CDR2 are SNHLY and FYNNEI. There are 16 residues in the CDR3. The CDR3 DNA reads TGTGCCAGCAGTGGAGTTACAGGGGAGAATCGGCAGCCCCAGCATTTT. This codes for CASSGVTGENRQPQHF.

To note about this clone: This CDR3 is missing its conserved last phenylalanine or tryptophan, likely due to a read error. The gene calls are TRBV19 and TRBJ1-1, with D perhaps TRBD1 (6 bases). The CDR3 consists of 13 residues. Germline CDR1 is LNHDA and CDR2 is SQIVND (reference sequence). V was clipped by 5 bases and J by 1 base, with 8 bases between them. CDR3 residues: CASSWGRNTEAFS. CDR3 DNA: TGTGCCAGTAGTTGGGGGCGGAACACTGAAGCTTTCTCT.

The chain uses TRBV4-1 and TRBJ1-4; possible D gene TRBD1, 6 bases. CDR3 length: 14 residues. Trimming removed 0 bases at V and 8 bases at J, with 10 bases between. From germline, CDR1 is MGHRA and CDR2 YSYEKL. In DNA, the CDR3 is TGCGCCAGCAGCCAAGAACAGGGAGGGGAAAAACTGTTTTTT. It specifies CASSQEQGGEKLFF.

V is TRBV6-1 and J is TRBJ2-7; D possibly corresponds to TRBD2 (5 bases). CDR3 length equals 14 residues. Germline values: CDR1 MNHNS, CDR2 SASEGT. With 4 bases removed from V and 4 bases from J, the gap between germline ends came to 14 bases. CDR3 nucleotides: TGTGCCAGCAGTGCGAGGGATCATAGTTACGAGCAGTACGTC. It codes for CASSARDHSYEQYV.

This rearrangement joins TRBV4-1 to TRBJ2-7; 7 bases are shared with TRBD1. The ends lost 5 bases at V and 2 bases at J; junction bases unmatched: 3. Germline V gene data show CDR1 as MGHRA and CDR2 as YSYEKL. The CDR3 runs to 13 residues. The CDR3 sequence: CASSSGQTYEQYF. CDR3 in DNA: TGCGCCAGCAGCTCGGGACAGACCTACGAGCAGTACTTC.

This rearrangement joins TRBV15 to TRBJ2-3, with a tentative D call TRBD1 (5 bases). The CDR3 totals 14 residues. The ends were cut back, 5 bases at V and 0 bases at J, with 9 bases in the middle. In germline, CDR1 is LNHNV, CDR2 YYDKDF (reference sequence). The CDR3: CATSLGQSTDTQYF. As DNA, the CDR3 is TGTGCCACCAGCCTTGGACAAAGCACAGATACGCAGTATTTT.

The chain is built from TRBV6-1 and TRBJ2-7; tentatively, D is TRBD1 (6 bases). Trimming shortened V by 4 bases and J by 6 bases, and 13 bases separated the two germline ends. The CDR3 runs to 13 residues. Germline CDR1 reads MNHNS; CDR2 reads SASEGT. The CDR3 DNA reads TGTGCCAGCAGTGGATACAGGGCTGGCGAGCAGTACGTC. This translates into CASSGYRAGEQYV.

V is TRBV2 and J is TRBJ1-5; 7 bases fit TRBD1. Germline CDR1 is SNHLY and CDR2 is FYNNEI. Trimming took 7 bases from V and 7 from J; bases not matched to a gene: 10. The CDR3 runs to 14 residues. The CDR3 loop reads CASKLDRVGQPQHF. DNA for the CDR3: TGTGCCAGCAAGTTAGACAGGGTGGGGCAGCCCCAGCATTTT.

The J gene is TRBJ1-4, the V gene TRBV2, with TRBD1 matching over 7 bases. CDR1 and CDR2 from the germline V gene are SNHLY and FYNNEI. V shed 7 bases, J shed 8 bases, and the junction held 10 bases outside the gene matches. There are 14 residues in the CDR3. The CDR3 bases are TGTGCCAGCACCATCTCGACAGGGAAAGAAAAACTGTTTTTT. Encoded protein: CASTISTGKEKLFF. The full variable domain, with the rest looked up from reference TRBV2 and TRBJ1-4, is EPEVTQTPSHQVTQMGQEVILRCVPISNHLYFYWYRQILGQKVEFLVSFYNNEISEKSEIFDDQFSVERPDGSNFTLKIRSTKLEDSAMYFCASTISTGKEKLFFGSGTQLSVL.

The V gene is TRBV6-5, the J gene TRBJ1-1; weak D call: TRBD1 (6 bases). The CDR3 consists of 12 residues. V was cut by 6 bases and J by 8 bases, with 13 bases left in between. Germline loops: CDR1 MNHEY, CDR2 SVGAGI. For the CDR3, the DNA is TGTGCCAGCAGCCAAGGGAGGGGGGAAGCTTTCTTT. This sequence encodes CASSQGRGEAFF.

V gene TRBV30 combines with J gene TRBJ2-2; 7 bases are a match to TRBD2. V was pared by 1 base and J by 6 bases, with 11 bases of the junction left unmatched. CDR3 length equals 16 residues. Germline CDR1 and CDR2: GTSNPN and SVGIG (reference sequence). The CDR3: CAWSGEGQGIAGELFF. In DNA, the CDR3 is TGTGCCTGGAGTGGGGAGGGCCAAGGAATTGCCGGGGAGCTGTTTTTT.

This rearrangement joins TRBV7-9 to TRBJ2-7; 9 bases are a match to TRBD1. V shed 5 bases and J 5 bases; nucleotides not matched to a gene: 7. This CDR3 is built from 14 residues. CDR1 and CDR2 from the germline V gene are SEHNR and FQNEAQ (reference sequence). The CDR3 DNA is TGTGCCAGCAGCGTCCGGGACAGGGCCGACGAGCAGTACTTC. Residues: CASSVRDRADEQYF.

Concerning this clone: Other DNA sequences within the sample encode an identical CDR3. The gene calls are TRBV4-3 and TRBJ1-6; TRBD1 aligns across 10 bases. V lost 2 bases to trimming and J lost 9 bases; unmatched junction nucleotides: 7. Germline lookup yields CDR1 LGHNA and CDR2 YSLEER. The CDR3 covers 16 residues. The CDR3 sequence: CASSQLPRDRGSPLHF. The CDR3 nucleotides are TGCGCCAGCAGCCAACTCCCAAGGGACAGGGGTTCACCCCTCCACTTT.

The rearrangement uses TRBV7-2 and TRBJ1-6; D may be TRBD1 (6 bases). Germline CDR1 SGHTA, CDR2 FQGNSA. CDR3 length: 15 amino acids. Trimming stripped 2 bases from V and 5 bases from J, with 10 bases between. CDR3 residues: CASSLTAGDNSPLHF. The CDR3 nucleotides read TGTGCCAGCAGCTTAACGGCAGGGGATAATTCACCCCTCCACTTT.